The T cell receptor (beta chain) described here comes from a study of blood T cell repertoires in COVID-19 (dated by TCRdb to about 2020). Regarding the complete study: Samples covering the acute and convalescent phases of COVID-19 were provided by collaborators in the United States, Italy and Spain. Where available, HLA class I and class II types were obtained from metadata supplied by the sample provider rather than from assay-based typing. The sample metadata nearly always contained a de-identified subject ID, COVID-19 status, age in years and sex. The prospective study material was composed of cDNA or gDNA derived from T cells, B-cell-depleted T cells, or PBMCs. A freely available public database, intended as a resource for researchers studying the immune response to SARS-CoV-2, is where the repertoires were released. Samples came from the ongoing ImmuneRACE study (first 160 participants) plus 1,254 subjects from 6 global collaborators. The dataset comprised deeply sampled blood TCRbeta repertoires from subjects exposed to, actively infected with, or recovered from COVID-19.

The collaborating institutions used their own protocols to collect whole blood in K2EDTA tubes. For TCRbeta analysis, collaborators shipped samples in one of three forms: frozen whole blood, isolated PBMCs, or DNA extracted from either of those sample types. The CDR3 sequence holds 16 residues, the cysteine and phenylalanine included. CDR3 DNA only is kept here, 48 bases in frame from base 1. V and J are truncated by 2 bases and 5 bases respectively, leaving an intervening sequence of 18 bases. The germline V gene specifies SGHTA as CDR1 and FQGNSA as CDR2. The immunoSEQ Assay, a bias-controlled multiplex PCR, was used to amplify TCRbeta CDR3 regions from genomic DNA. On the study's bioinformatics: The number of nucleated cells in each sample was estimated from the amplification of reference gene primers within the assay. To quantify the absolute abundance of each unique TCRbeta CDR3 rearrangement, sequence reads were collapsed and filtered. For each sample, productive Simpson clonality was calculated as the square root of Simpson's diversity index over productive rearrangements. The source is immuneACCESS, and TCRdb retained only in-frame sequences with V and J called. Part of the clones is not carried over; for the studies checked, unresolved V genes explain less than half of this, and the remainder is unexplained. V and J calls and clone size follow that table, whereas D and trimming were derived from the DNA. The sample records 100,000 to 150,000 clones, around nine tenths of which are singletons. Together, the top ten hold less than 2% of the sample.

Points on this clone: There is no known antigen for this receptor. Base qualities are not recorded, but no much larger clone differs from it by a single base.

The paper as a whole reports these results and caveats: Clinical and demographic metadata were provided uncurated, with the amount varying by source and participant.

This receptor was identified in a human donor in a cohort sampled during active COVID-19. The chain uses TRBV7-2 and TRBJ2-5; TRBD2 is possibly the D segment (6 matching bases). Sample: peripheral blood. The bases are TGTGCCAGCAGCTTATACGGCGGGACTCCTAGGGAGACCCAGTACTTC. The resulting protein is CASSLYGGTPRETQYF.